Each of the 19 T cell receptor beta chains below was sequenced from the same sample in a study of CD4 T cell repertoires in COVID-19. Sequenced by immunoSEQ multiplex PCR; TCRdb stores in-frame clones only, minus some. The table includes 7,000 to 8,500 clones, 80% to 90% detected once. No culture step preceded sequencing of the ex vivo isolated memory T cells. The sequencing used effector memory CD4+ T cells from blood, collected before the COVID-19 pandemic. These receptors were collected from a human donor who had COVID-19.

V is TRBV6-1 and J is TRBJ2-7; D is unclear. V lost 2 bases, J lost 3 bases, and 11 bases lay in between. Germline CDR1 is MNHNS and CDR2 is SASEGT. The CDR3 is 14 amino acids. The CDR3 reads CASSEWKEFYEQYF. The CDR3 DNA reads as TGTGCCAGCAGTGAATGGAAGGAGTTCTACGAGCAGTACTTC.

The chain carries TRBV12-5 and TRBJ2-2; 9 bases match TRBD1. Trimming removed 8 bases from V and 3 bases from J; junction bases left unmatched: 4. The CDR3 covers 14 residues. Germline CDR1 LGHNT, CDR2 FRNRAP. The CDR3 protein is CASSGTGYTGELFF. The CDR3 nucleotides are TGTGCTAGTTCAGGGACAGGGTACACCGGGGAGCTGTTTTTT.

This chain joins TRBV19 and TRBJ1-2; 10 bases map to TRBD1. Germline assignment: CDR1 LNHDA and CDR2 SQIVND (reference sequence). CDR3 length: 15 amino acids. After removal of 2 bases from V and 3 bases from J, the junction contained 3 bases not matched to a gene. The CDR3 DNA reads TGTGCCAGTAGTATAACGACAGGGGGCTACTATGGCTACACCTTC. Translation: CASSITTGGYYGYTF.

The CDR3 bases are TGCGCCAGCAGCGTAGGCGGGGGCGGGTATGAGCAGTTCTTC. Encoded protein: CASSVGGGGYEQFF. The chain employs TRBV5-1 and TRBJ2-1; D may be TRBD2 (7 bases). The CDR3 is 14 residues long. V lost 4 bases, J lost 8 bases, and 16 bases lay in between. The germline V gene has CDR1 SGHRS and CDR2 YFSETQ.

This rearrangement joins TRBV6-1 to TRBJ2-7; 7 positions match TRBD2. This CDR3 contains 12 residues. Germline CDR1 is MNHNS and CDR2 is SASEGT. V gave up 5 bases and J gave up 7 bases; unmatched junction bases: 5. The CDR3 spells CASSRDYGEQYF. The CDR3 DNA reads TGTGCCAGCAGTCGGGACTACGGGGAGCAGTACTTC.

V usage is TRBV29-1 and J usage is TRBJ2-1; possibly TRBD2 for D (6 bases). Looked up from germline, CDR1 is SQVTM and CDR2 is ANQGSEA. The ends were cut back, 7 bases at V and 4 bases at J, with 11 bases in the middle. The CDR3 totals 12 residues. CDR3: CSARDFYNEQFF. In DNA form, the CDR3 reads TGCAGCGCCCGGGACTTTTACAATGAGCAGTTCTTC.

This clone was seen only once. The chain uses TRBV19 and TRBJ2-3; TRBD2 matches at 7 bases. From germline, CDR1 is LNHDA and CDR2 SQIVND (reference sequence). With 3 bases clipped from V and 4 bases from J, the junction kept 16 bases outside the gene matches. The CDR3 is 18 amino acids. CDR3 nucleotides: TGTGCCAGTAGTATTTCGCTCGGGGAGGGTGTGGGGGCAGATACGCAGTATTTT. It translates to CASSISLGEGVGADTQYF.

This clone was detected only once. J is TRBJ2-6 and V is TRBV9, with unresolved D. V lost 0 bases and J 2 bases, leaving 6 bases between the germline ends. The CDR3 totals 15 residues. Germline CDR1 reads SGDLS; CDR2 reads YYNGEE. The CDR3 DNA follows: TGTGCCAGCAGCGTAGTGGTAGCTGGGGCCAACGTCCTGACTTTC. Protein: CASSVVVAGANVLTF.

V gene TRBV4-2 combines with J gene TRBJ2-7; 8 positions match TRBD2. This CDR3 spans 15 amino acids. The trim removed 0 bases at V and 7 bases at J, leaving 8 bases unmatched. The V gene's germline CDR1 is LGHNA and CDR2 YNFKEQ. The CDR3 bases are TGTGCCAGCAGCCAAGAAGGGGCGGGAGGCGGGGAGCAGTACTTC. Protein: CASSQEGAGGGEQYF.

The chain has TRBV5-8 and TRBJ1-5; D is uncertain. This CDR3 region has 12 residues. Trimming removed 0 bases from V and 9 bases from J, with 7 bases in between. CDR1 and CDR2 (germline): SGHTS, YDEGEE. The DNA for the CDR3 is TGTGCCAGCAGCTTGGTTCGGGGGCCCCAGCATTTT. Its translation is CASSLVRGPQHF.

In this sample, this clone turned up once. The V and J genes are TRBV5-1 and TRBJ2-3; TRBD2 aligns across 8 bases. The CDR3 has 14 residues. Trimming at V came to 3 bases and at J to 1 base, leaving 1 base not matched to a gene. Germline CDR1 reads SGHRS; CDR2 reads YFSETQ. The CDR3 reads CASSSTSGTDTQYF. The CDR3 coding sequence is TGCGCCAGCAGCTCGACTAGCGGCACAGATACGCAGTATTTT.

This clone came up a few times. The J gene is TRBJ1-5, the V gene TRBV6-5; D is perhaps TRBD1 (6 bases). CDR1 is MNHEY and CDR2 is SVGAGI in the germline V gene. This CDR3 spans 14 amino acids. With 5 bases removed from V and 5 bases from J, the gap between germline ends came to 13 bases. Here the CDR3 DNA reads TGTGCCAGCAGTAGGAACAGGGAACATCAGCCCCAGCATTTT. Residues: CASSRNREHQPQHF.

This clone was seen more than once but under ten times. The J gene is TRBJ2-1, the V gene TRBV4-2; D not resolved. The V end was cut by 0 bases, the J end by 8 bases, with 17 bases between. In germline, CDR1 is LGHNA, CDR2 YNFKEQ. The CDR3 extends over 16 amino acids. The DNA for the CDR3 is TGTGCCAGCAGCCAAGACCTAGAAAACGCATGGGATGAGCAGTTCTTC. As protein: CASSQDLENAWDEQFF.

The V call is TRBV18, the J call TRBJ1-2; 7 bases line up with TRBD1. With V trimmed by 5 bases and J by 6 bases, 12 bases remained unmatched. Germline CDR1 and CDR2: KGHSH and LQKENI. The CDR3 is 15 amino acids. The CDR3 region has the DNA TGTGCCAGCTCATCCCTCCGGGACAGAGAAGATGGCTACACCTTC. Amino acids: CASSSLRDREDGYTF.

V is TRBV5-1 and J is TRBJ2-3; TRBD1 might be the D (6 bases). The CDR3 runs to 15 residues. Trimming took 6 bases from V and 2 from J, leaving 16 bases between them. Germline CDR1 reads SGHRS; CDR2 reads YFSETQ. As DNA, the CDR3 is TGCGCCAGCACTCTCGGTGGACAGTACACAGATACGCAGTATTTT. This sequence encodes CASTLGGQYTDTQYF.

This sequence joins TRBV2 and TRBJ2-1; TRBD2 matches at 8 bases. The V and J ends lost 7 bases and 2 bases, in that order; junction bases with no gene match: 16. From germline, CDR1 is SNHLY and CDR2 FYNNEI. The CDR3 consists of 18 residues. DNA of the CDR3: TGTGCCAGCACCTCATCTCGGGGGGGCAGGGGAACCTACAATGAGCAGTTCTTC. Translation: CASTSSRGGRGTYNEQFF.

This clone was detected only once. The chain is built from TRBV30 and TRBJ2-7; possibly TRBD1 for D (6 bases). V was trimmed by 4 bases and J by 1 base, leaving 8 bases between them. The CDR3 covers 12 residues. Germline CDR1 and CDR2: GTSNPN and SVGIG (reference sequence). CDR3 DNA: TGTGCCTGGACCACAGGGTCCTACGAGCAGTACTTC. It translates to CAWTTGSYEQYF. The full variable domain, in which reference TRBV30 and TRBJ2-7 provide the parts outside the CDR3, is SQTIHQWPATLVQPVGSPLSLECTVEGTSNPNLYWYRQAAGRGLQLLFYSVGIGQISSEVPQNLSASRPQDRQFILSSKKLLLSDSGFYLCAWTTGSYEQYFGPGTRLTVT.

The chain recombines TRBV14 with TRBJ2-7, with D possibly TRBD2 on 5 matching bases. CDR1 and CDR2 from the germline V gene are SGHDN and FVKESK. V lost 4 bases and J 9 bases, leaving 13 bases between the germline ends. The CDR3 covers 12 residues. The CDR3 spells CASSPTGRGQYF. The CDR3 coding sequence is TGTGCCAGCAGCCCGACCGGTCGGGGGCAGTACTTC.

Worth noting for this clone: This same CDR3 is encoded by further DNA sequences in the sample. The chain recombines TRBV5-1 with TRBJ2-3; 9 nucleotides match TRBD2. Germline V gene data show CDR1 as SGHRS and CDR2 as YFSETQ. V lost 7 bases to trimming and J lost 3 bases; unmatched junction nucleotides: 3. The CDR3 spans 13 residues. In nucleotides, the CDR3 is TGCGCCAGCGGTAGCGGGAGTACAGATACGCAGTATTTT. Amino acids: CASGSGSTDTQYF.